The rows below give T cell receptor beta chains drawn from one sample of a study of T cells in Graves' hyperthyroidism and ophthalmopathy. TCRdb reprocessed the multiplex PCR reads via MiXCR and lists one record per CDR3 protein. The repertoire holds approximately 530,000 distinct CDR3 sequences, with just under 20% as singletons. What was sequenced was blood. All receptors derive from a middle-aged man with Graves' ophthalmopathy. Each CDR3 is given with its conserved first and last residue. The D gene is left open where the match is weak. Where a row states a size, it is once, few, many or the class of an expanded clone; other rows omit it.

D gene,V gene,J gene,clone size,CDR3 DNA,CDR3 protein
-,TRBV7-2,TRBJ1-2,few,TGTGCCAGCAGCTTAGATAACCTGGGTGGCTACACCTTC,CASSLDNLGGYTF
-,TRBV10-3,TRBJ2-7,few,TGTGCCATCAGTGAATACGTCTACGAGCAGTACTTC,CAISEYVYEQYF
-,TRBV5-1,TRBJ2-5,many,TGCGCCAGCAGCTTGGAACAGGCTAGGGAGACCCAGTACTTC,CASSLEQARETQYF
-,TRBV3-1,TRBJ1-1,-,TGTGCCAGCACCCCCTGGGAGGGCCGGAGTGAAGCTTTCTTT,CASTPWEGRSEAFF
-,TRBV5-1,TRBJ2-3,-,TGTGCCACTTACAGATTGGGGGATAGCACAGATACGCAGTATTTT,CATYRLGDSTDTQYF
TRBD1,TRBV7-2,TRBJ1-3,-,TGTGCCAGCAGCTTCCAACAGGGGTCTGGAAACACCATATATTTT,CASSFQQGSGNTIYF
-,TRBV4-3,TRBJ2-3,few,TGCGCCATCAGCCAAGATATCGCAGGGCGCACAGATACGCAGTATTTT,CAISQDIAGRTDTQYF
-,TRBV28,TRBJ2-7,many,TGTGCCAGCAGTCCTTGGCCCTCGGGGAACGAGCAGTACTTC,CASSPWPSGNEQYF
-,TRBV28,TRBJ1-4,-,TGTGCCAGCAGTCCAAACGGGGCGGGCGAAAAACTGTTTTTT,CASSPNGAGEKLFF
-,TRBV25-1,TRBJ1-2,-,TGTGCCAGCAGTGAGGGGGGAACGGCAGCTAACTATGGCTACACCTTC,CASSEGGTAANYGYTF
-,TRBV28,TRBJ2-7,many,TGTGCCAGCGGACCCTACGAGCAGTACTTC,CASGPYEQYF
-,TRBV9,TRBJ1-2,-,TGTGCCAGCAGCGTAGACACAAAGGGGGTCTATGGCTACACCTTC,CASSVDTKGVYGYTF
-,TRBV10-3,TRBJ1-6,-,TGTGCCAGTAGGGGGGGCCAGGGGAATAATTCACCCCTCCACTTT,CASRGGQGNNSPLHF
-,TRBV27,TRBJ1-1,few,TGTGCCAGCAGCCCGAGGGCTTACGCGGGCACTGAAGCTTTCTTT,CASSPRAYAGTEAFF
-,TRBV20-1,TRBJ2-7,few,TGCAGTGCTAGGAACAGTCCTACGATCGAGCAGTACTTC,CSARNSPTIEQYF
-,TRBV12-3/TRBV12-4,TRBJ1-5,few,TGTGCCAGCAGTTCTAGTATCAGCAATCAGCCCCAGCATTTT,CASSSSISNQPQHF
TRBD2,TRBV7-3,TRBJ2-3,many,TGTGCCAGCAGCTTAAACGGCGGGAGGGCCCTAGATACGCAGTATTTT,CASSLNGGRALDTQYF
TRBD2,TRBV10-3,TRBJ2-5,many,TGTGCCATCAGTGAGGGGACTAGCGGGCGCCAAGAGACCCAGTACTTC,CAISEGTSGRQETQYF
TRBD2,TRBV5-4,TRBJ2-3,few,TGTGCCAGCAGGACCAGCGGGAGAGAGACAGATACGCAGTATTTT,CASRTSGRETDTQYF
TRBD1,TRBV5-1,TRBJ2-7,-,TGCGCCAGCAGCTTGGTGGCCGGGACAGGGACTTACGAGCAGTACTTC,CASSLVAGTGTYEQYF
-,TRBV13,TRBJ2-3,many,TGTGCCAGCAGCTCGGCGGGACTCTACACAGATACGCAGTATTTT,CASSSAGLYTDTQYF
TRBD1,TRBV6-1,TRBJ2-7,few,TGTGCCAGCAGTGCACAGGGGGCGCAGATATCCTACGAGCAGTACTTC,CASSAQGAQISYEQYF
TRBD2,TRBV7-3,TRBJ2-1,few,TGTGCCAGCAGCCCGTCTAGCGGGAGGGCCTCAAATGAGCAGTTCTTC,CASSPSSGRASNEQFF
-,TRBV19,TRBJ1-1,few,TGTGCCAGTAGTACTTTACAGAACACTGAAGCTTTCTTT,CASSTLQNTEAFF
-,TRBV11-2,TRBJ1-2,many,TGTGCCAGCAGCTTACCAGGGAACTATGGCTACACCTTC,CASSLPGNYGYTF
-,TRBV12-3/TRBV12-4,TRBJ1-6,-,TGTGCCAGCAGTTTATCTACTGGGCTCCACTTT,CASSLSTGLHF
-,TRBV5-1,TRBJ2-1,many,TGCGCCAGCAGCTTGTCACTAGCTGGGGCGGATGAGCAGTTCTTC,CASSLSLAGADEQFF
TRBD1,TRBV12-3/TRBV12-4,TRBJ1-2,-,TGTGCCAGCAATCCTTCCGGGACAGGGAGATTCTATGGCTACACCTTC,CASNPSGTGRFYGYTF
TRBD1,TRBV12-5,TRBJ2-2,-,TGTGCTAGTGGAACTCCGGGACAGGGGGCAACCGGGGAGCTGTTTTTT,CASGTPGQGATGELFF
TRBD1,TRBV30,TRBJ1-1,many,TGTGCCTGGAGCCGGACAGGGAACACTGAAGCTTTCTTT,CAWSRTGNTEAFF
TRBD2,TRBV6-1,TRBJ2-1,few,TGTGCCAGCACCCCACGGCGGGAGGGGTACAATGAGCAGTTCTTC,CASTPRREGYNEQFF
-,TRBV28,TRBJ2-2,-,TGTGCCAGCTCGACGGGACACCCAAGGACCGGGGAGCTGTTTTTT,CASSTGHPRTGELFF
-,TRBV12-3/TRBV12-4,TRBJ2-4,-,TGTGCCAGCAGTTTGGACACATGGAAAAACATTCAGTACTTC,CASSLDTWKNIQYF
TRBD2,TRBV7-9,TRBJ2-1,-,TGTGCCAGCAGGGGAGCGGGAGAGTCCTACAATGAGCAGTTCTTC,CASRGAGESYNEQFF
TRBD2,TRBV3-1,TRBJ2-5,many,TGTGCCAGCAGCCGGACTAGCGGGGATTCAGAGACCCAGTACTTC,CASSRTSGDSETQYF
-,TRBV4-1,TRBJ2-3,-,TGCGCCAGCAGCCCGACTAGACTAAGCACAGATACGCAGTATTTT,CASSPTRLSTDTQYF
TRBD1,TRBV6-2/TRBV6-3,TRBJ2-2,-,TGTGCCAGCAGTTCCGGGACAGGGTTTCGAAACACCGGGGAGCTGTTTTTT,CASSSGTGFRNTGELFF
-,TRBV7-9,TRBJ2-3,many,TGTGCCAGCAGCTTAGCCGAACGAACAGATACGCAGTATTTT,CASSLAERTDTQYF
-,TRBV5-8,TRBJ1-1,few,TGTGCCAGCAGCTTGGGGATCCTCCCAAACACTGAAGCTTTCTTT,CASSLGILPNTEAFF
-,TRBV11-2,TRBJ2-1,many,TGTGCCAGCAGCCGGTGGTGGGGAGGCGATGAGCAGTTCTTC,CASSRWWGGDEQFF
-,TRBV6-2/TRBV6-3,TRBJ2-1,-,TGTGCCAGCAGTTACGGGGTTGAGCAGTTCTTC,CASSYGVEQFF
-,TRBV20-1,TRBJ2-1,few,TGCAGTGCGCGAATAAACCGGGACATTACTAGTGAGCAGTTCTTC,CSARINRDITSEQFF
-,TRBV7-2,TRBJ1-5,few,TGTGCCAGCAGTTTTCAGACGGGCAATCAGCCCCAGCATTTT,CASSFQTGNQPQHF
TRBD2,TRBV4-3,TRBJ2-7,few,TGCGCCAGCAGCCAAGGTATCGGGTGGAGCGGGAGCCCCTACGAGCAGTACTTC,CASSQGIGWSGSPYEQYF
TRBD2,TRBV28,TRBJ2-3,many,TGTGCCAGCAGTACCGGGACTAGTTCAAACACAGATACGCAGTATTTT,CASSTGTSSNTDTQYF
-,TRBV19,TRBJ2-2,-,TGTGCCAGTAGCCCAGTCAGTCAGGCCGGGGAGCTGTTTTTT,CASSPVSQAGELFF
TRBD1,TRBV12-3/TRBV12-4,TRBJ2-5,many,TGTGCCAGCAGCCGGGACAGGATCGGGCTAGAGACCCAGTACTTC,CASSRDRIGLETQYF
-,TRBV7-9,TRBJ2-5,-,TGTGCCAGCAGCTTAGGGCTTAAAGAGACCCAGTACTTC,CASSLGLKETQYF
-,TRBV30,TRBJ2-7,many,TGTGCCTGGAGTAAACTCTACGAGCAGTACTTC,CAWSKLYEQYF
TRBD2,TRBV6-2/TRBV6-3,TRBJ2-3,many,TGTGCCAGCAGACCCGGGACTAGCTCCGATACGCAGTATTTT,CASRPGTSSDTQYF
TRBD1,TRBV20-1,TRBJ2-7,many,TGCAGTGCCGCTGGGACAGGGCCTACCTACGAGCAGTACTTC,CSAAGTGPTYEQYF
-,TRBV28,TRBJ2-1,few,TGTGCCAGCACTCCAGGGGTCTTGCAGGGCAATGAGCAGTTCTTC,CASTPGVLQGNEQFF
TRBD1,TRBV4-1,TRBJ2-7,-,TGCGCCAGCAGACCCACAGGGGGCGCCTCTTACGAGCAGTACTTC,CASRPTGGASYEQYF
-,TRBV9,TRBJ2-2,-,TGTGCCAGCAGCGTAGCTACTAGCTGGGCCGGGGAGCTGTTTTTT,CASSVATSWAGELFF
TRBD2,TRBV7-9,TRBJ2-1,many,TGTGCCAGCAGCCCGTGGGGGGGGAGGAACAATGAGCAGTTCTTC,CASSPWGGRNNEQFF
-,TRBV6-5,TRBJ2-5,few,TGTGCCAGCAGTTACTCGATGGCTAGCAGGGAGACCCAGTACTTC,CASSYSMASRETQYF
-,TRBV10-3,TRBJ1-1,once,TGTGCCATCAGTGATTCAGGGCTGAACACTGAAGCTCTCTTT,CAISDSGLNTEALF
-,TRBV20-1,TRBJ2-1,-,TGCAGTGCTAGAGATGGGGCGGGGGCCTTACCCTCTTTCTCCTACAATGAGCAGTTCTTC,CSARDGAGALPSFSYNEQFF
TRBD2,TRBV10-3,TRBJ2-3,few,TGTGCCATCAAGAGCGGGGAGATATATACGCAGTATTTT,CAIKSGEIYTQYF